This is a list of T cell receptor beta chains from one sample in a study of T cell responses to AZD1222 COVID-19 vaccine. The table came from immunoSEQ multiplex PCR; TCRdb's copy has only in-frame clones and leaves some out. The sample yields some 170,000 clones, around 92% seen once. The sample here was peripheral blood, taken 28 days after the second AZD1222 dose. Receptor source: an adult who received the AZD1222 COVID-19 vaccine. The CDR3 runs from the conserved cysteine through the conserved F or W. Each record gives: J gene, D gene, clone size, V gene, CDR3 protein, CDR3 DNA. D genes are given only for firm matches. Part of the rows lack a size; the others show once, few, many or a class for expanded clones.

TRBJ1-5 - - TRBV10-2 CASSEYQNGNQPQHF TGCGCCAGCAGTGAGTACCAAAATGGCAATCAGCCCCAGCATTTT
TRBJ1-6 - once TRBV27 CASSLNVWATARNSPLHF TGTGCCAGCAGTTTGAATGTGTGGGCGACAGCACGGAATTCACCCCTCCACTTT
TRBJ2-7 TRBD1 - TRBV7-9 CASGFRDRVFHEQYF TGTGCCAGCGGGTTCCGGGACAGGGTCTTCCACGAGCAGTACTTC
TRBJ1-2 - - TRBV5-5 CASSGRVQANYGYTF TGTGCCAGCAGTGGGCGGGTACAGGCCAACTATGGCTACACCTTC
TRBJ1-2 - - TRBV21-1 CASSRPRDRPSNYGYTF TGTGCCAGCAGCAGACCGCGAGACAGGCCTTCTAACTATGGCTACACCTTC
TRBJ1-1 TRBD1 - TRBV3-1/TRBV3-2 CASSAGQKNTEAFF TGTGCCAGCAGCGCGGGACAGAAGAACACTGAAGCTTTCTTT
TRBJ2-7 - - TRBV2 CASSPMGPSVYEQYF TGTGCCAGCAGTCCGATGGGACCTAGCGTATACGAGCAGTACTTC
TRBJ1-2 - - TRBV7-9 CASSLKTGGNYGYTF TGTGCCAGCAGCTTGAAAACAGGTGGAAACTATGGCTACACCTTC
TRBJ1-5 - - TRBV7-9 CASSLEDSQPQHF TGTGCCAGCAGCTTAGAGGATAGTCAGCCCCAGCATTTT
TRBJ2-1 TRBD2 once TRBV24-1 CATSDGTSGVFEQFF TGTGCCACCAGTGACGGGACTAGCGGGGTCTTTGAGCAGTTCTTC
TRBJ2-2 TRBD1 - TRBV18 CASSRGQAPLGGELFF TGTGCCAGCTCACGAGGACAGGCTCCCCTAGGGGGGGAGCTGTTTTTT
TRBJ1-5 TRBD1 - TRBV28 CASSPGQRNQPQHF TGTGCCAGCAGTCCGGGACAGCGCAATCAGCCCCAGCATTTT
TRBJ2-1 - once TRBV4-1 CASSPLEGGSSYNEQFF TGCGCCAGCAGCCCCCTTGAGGGAGGCAGTTCCTACAATGAGCAGTTCTTC
TRBJ1-1 - - TRBV5-1 CASSLELPNTEAFF TGCGCCAGCAGCTTGGAACTTCCTAACACTGAAGCTTTCTTT
TRBJ2-4 - - TRBV18 CASSPPGRADIQYF TGTGCCAGCTCACCACCAGGCAGGGCGGACATTCAGTACTTC
TRBJ1-1 - - TRBV27 CASGKTSVYTEAFF TGTGCCAGCGGCAAGACGTCGGTGTACACTGAAGCTTTCTTT
TRBJ2-1 - - TRBV5-1 CASSQETSGNEQFF TGCGCCAGCAGCCAAGAGACTAGTGGTAATGAGCAGTTCTTC
TRBJ1-5 - - TRBV9 CASSVGTNQPQHF TGTGCCAGCAGCGTAGGGACGAATCAGCCCCAGCATTTT